Below, 26 T cell receptor beta chains from the same sample are listed, as sequenced in a study of response to subunit inactivated influenza vaccine. In TCRdb, the RT-PCR reads were re-called with MiXCR into one record per CDR3 protein. Of around 480,000 distinct CDR3 sequences in the sample, 15% to 20% are singletons; the top ten hold less than 4%. The source was CD4+ T cells sorted from PBMCs, collected about 24 months after vaccination. All receptors derive from a man aged 45 to 75 who received an inactivated influenza vaccine.

Only a few counts were recorded for this clonotype. The V and J genes are TRBV25-1 and TRBJ2-5, with 9 bases fitting TRBD1. V lost 7 bases to trimming and J lost 5 bases; unmatched junction nucleotides: 14. The CDR3 has 16 residues. The germline V gene has CDR1 MGHDK and CDR2 SYGVNS. In DNA, the CDR3 is TGTGCCAGCACCGCGCCTCGGACAGGGGAGAGGGAGACCCAGTACTTC. It encodes CASTAPRTGERETQYF.

V and J are TRBV3-1 and TRBJ2-7; no reliable D call. CDR1 is LGHDT, CDR2 YNNKEL, per germline (reference sequence). Trimming removed 6 bases from V and 5 bases from J, with 14 bases in between. The CDR3 length is 13 residues. The DNA for the CDR3 is TGTGCCAGCAGTCCTGGACGGGTACACGAGCAGTACTTC. Translation: CASSPGRVHEQYF.

Concerning this clonotype itself: Just one base apart from a much larger clone, this may be a read error. J is TRBJ2-1 and V is TRBV5-1; TRBD1 agrees at 7 bases. The CDR3 is 15 amino acids. The junction had 8 bases not matched to a gene; V was cut back by 5 bases and J by 3 bases. CDR1 and CDR2 (germline): SGHRS, YFSETQ. The CDR3: CASSTGTVLYNEQFF. The CDR3 DNA sequence: TGCGCCAGCAGTACCGGGACAGTCCTCTACAATGAGCAGTTCTTC.

This clonotype was observed a handful of times. The rearrangement links TRBV5-1 to TRBJ2-5; TRBD2 matches 7 bases. CDR3 length equals 14 residues. V was clipped by 4 bases and J by 9 bases; unmatched bases: 12. CDR1 and CDR2 (germline): SGHRS, YFSETQ. The CDR3 bases are TGCGCCAGCAGCCCCGGTGAGCCGGCGGGGGCCCAGTACTTC. It translates to CASSPGEPAGAQYF.

This clonotype occurred many times. V gene TRBV28 combines with J gene TRBJ2-1; 7 bases fit TRBD1. The germline CDR1 and CDR2 sequences are MDHEN and SYDVKM. Unmatched junction bases numbered 0, after V lost 4 bases and J lost 0 bases. This CDR3 spans 14 amino acids. Written as DNA, the CDR3 is TGTGCCAGCAGTTGGGACAGCTCCTACAATGAGCAGTTCTTC. This encodes CASSWDSSYNEQFF.

The DNA for the CDR3 is TGTGCCATTACCGCCGGGTACAATGAGCAGTTCTTC. It is translated as CAITAGYNEQFF. The rearrangement joins TRBV5-4 to TRBJ2-1; D is undetermined. Germline CDR1 SGHNT, CDR2 YYREEE (reference sequence). Trimming shortened V by 9 bases and J by 4 bases, and 11 bases separated the two germline ends. The CDR3 contains 12 residues.

This clonotype has more than one count but fewer than ten. This chain links TRBV3-1 with TRBJ1-5, with D uncertain. The CDR3 totals 13 residues. Per germline, CDR1 LGHDT and CDR2 YNNKEL (reference sequence). Trimming stripped 1 base from V and 11 bases from J, with 12 bases between. The CDR3 protein is CASSQGLRRAQHF. DNA for the CDR3: TGTGCCAGCAGCCAAGGTCTCAGACGAGCCCAGCATTTT.

A word on this clonotype: Given a much more abundant clone one base away, this may be a read error. The CDR3 DNA reads as TGTGCCAGCAGAGCGGGCACAGATACGCAGTATTTT. Amino acid sequence: CASRAGTDTQYF. The chain employs TRBV6-6 and TRBJ2-3; D is perhaps TRBD2 (5 bases). CDR1 is MNHNY and CDR2 is SVGAGI in the germline V gene (reference sequence). V gave up 6 bases and J gave up 1 base, with 5 bases separating them. The CDR3 runs to 12 residues.

The chain carries TRBV20-1 and TRBJ2-1; TRBD2 agrees at 9 bases. Per the germline V gene, CDR1 is DFQATT and CDR2 is SNEGSKA (reference sequence). This CDR3 is built from 16 residues. The V and J ends lost 3 bases and 1 base, in that order; junction bases with no gene match: 7. The CDR3 region is CSARVSGRVSYNEQFF. The CDR3 DNA follows: TGCAGTGCTAGGGTTAGCGGGAGAGTTTCCTACAATGAGCAGTTCTTC.

The chain links TRBV6-2 or TRBV6-3 to TRBJ2-1; TRBD2 agrees at 13 bases. This CDR3 has 14 amino acids. V lost 4 bases, J lost 15 bases, and 9 bases stayed unmatched. Germline V gene sequence: CDR1 MNHEY, CDR2 SVGEGT. The CDR3 region is CASSWGTSGTRLFF. As DNA, the CDR3 is TGTGCCAGCAGTTGGGGGACTAGCGGGACCAGACTGTTCTTC.

In its sample, this clonotype was seen once. The chain is built from TRBV7-2 and TRBJ2-7, with 8 bases that match TRBD1. The V segment lost 3 bases and the J segment 6 bases; nucleotides outside the gene matches: 4. Per the germline V gene, CDR1 is SGHTA and CDR2 is FQGNSA. The CDR3 extends over 13 amino acids. The CDR3 protein is CASSFQGASEQYF. CDR3 DNA: TGTGCCAGCAGCTTCCAGGGGGCGAGCGAGCAGTACTTC. The entire variable domain, with the rest obtained from reference TRBV7-2 and TRBJ2-7, is as follows: GAGVSQSPSNKVTEKGKDVELRCDPISGHTALYWYRQSLGQGLEFLIYFQGNSAPDKSGLPSDRFSAERTGGSVSTLTIQRTQQEDSAVYLCASSFQGASEQYFGPGTRLTVT.

Ten or more counts support this clonotype. This chain connects TRBV7-2 to TRBJ2-7; D is uncertain. Germline CDR1 reads SGHTA; CDR2 reads FQGNSA. The CDR3 contains 14 residues. V lost 0 bases and J lost 1, with 7 bases in between. CDR3 in amino acids: CASSLAARSYEQYF. DNA for the CDR3: TGTGCCAGCAGCTTAGCGGCCAGATCCTACGAGCAGTACTTC.

The chain is built from TRBV20-1 and TRBJ1-2; D perhaps matches TRBD1 (6 bases). The CDR3 extends over 16 amino acids. V was clipped by 3 bases and J by 1 base, with 18 bases between them. CDR1 DFQATT and CDR2 SNEGSKA come from the germline V gene (reference sequence). The CDR3 loop reads CSASSPGQRNNYGYTF. Here the CDR3 DNA reads TGCAGTGCTAGTTCCCCCGGACAGAGGAATAACTATGGCTACACCTTC.

This clonotype was counted many times. The V and J genes are TRBV12-3 or TRBV12-4 and TRBJ1-5, with a possible D match to TRBD1 (5 bases). Trimming left V 6 bases short and J 1 base short, with 10 bases between. The CDR3 is 14 amino acids. CDR3 DNA: TGTGCCAGCAGCTCCAGGGTCAGCAATCAGCCCCAGCATTTT. It encodes CASSSRVSNQPQHF.

The chain recombines TRBV15 with TRBJ2-3, with 9 bases lining up with TRBD1. V dropped 4 bases and J dropped 6; count of bases not matched to a gene: 11. The germline gives CDR1 LNHNV, CDR2 YYDKDF (reference sequence). The CDR3 has 16 amino acids. The CDR3 loop is CATSTRRHRGLDTQYF. Here the CDR3 DNA reads TGTGCCACCAGCACCCGGAGGCACAGGGGGCTGGATACGCAGTATTTT.

The genes are TRBV18 and TRBJ2-7; no firm D call. In germline, CDR1 is KGHSH, CDR2 LQKENI. Trimming pared 0 bases from V and 4 bases from J, leaving 10 bases between. The CDR3 contains 14 residues. This CDR3 reads CASSPPGWVYEQYF. The CDR3 DNA reads TGTGCCAGCTCACCACCGGGGTGGGTTTACGAGCAGTACTTC.

This clonotype has a handful of counts. The rearrangement joins TRBV5-1 to TRBJ2-5; D is undetermined. The CDR3 runs 12 residues. The germline CDR1 and CDR2 sequences are SGHRS and YFSETQ. V lost 5 bases and J 6 bases, leaving 11 bases between the germline ends. CDR3 nucleotides: TGCGCCAGCAGTACCGAAAGTAAGACCCAGTACTTC. It specifies CASSTESKTQYF.

V usage is TRBV7-2 and J usage is TRBJ2-3; D may be TRBD2 (5 bases). With 6 bases removed from V and 6 bases from J, the gap between germline ends came to 16 bases. CDR3 length: 14 residues. Germline lookup yields CDR1 SGHTA and CDR2 FQGNSA. The DNA of the CDR3 is TGTGCCAGCAGTCGGACTCACTCATTCGATACGCAGTATTTT. Translated: CASSRTHSFDTQYF. Looking up the rest from reference TRBV7-2 and TRBJ2-3 gives the full variable domain: GAGVSQSPSNKVTEKGKDVELRCDPISGHTALYWYRQSLGQGLEFLIYFQGNSAPDKSGLPSDRFSAERTGGSVSTLTIQRTQQEDSAVYLCASSRTHSFDTQYFGPGTRLTVL.

This clonotype was counted between two and nine times. The chain recombines TRBV20-1 with TRBJ1-2, with D possibly matching TRBD1 (6 bases). In germline, CDR1 is DFQATT, CDR2 SNEGSKA (reference sequence). Between the trimmed V and J ends, which lost 4 bases and 3 bases, there was a span of 12 bases. The CDR3 runs to 13 residues. The CDR3 nucleotides read TGCAGTGCTACTTCGGGACACTACTATGGCTACACCTTC. Translated: CSATSGHYYGYTF.

This chain's CDR3 is CASSGGSGGPSSYNEQFF. In nucleotides, the CDR3 is TGCGCCAGCAGCGGAGGTAGCGGGGGCCCGAGCTCCTACAATGAGCAGTTCTTC. V and J are TRBV5-1 and TRBJ2-1, with 9 positions matching TRBD2. J was trimmed by 0 bases and V by 4 bases; bases with no gene match: 11. The CDR3 contains 18 residues. Germline V gene data show CDR1 as SGHRS and CDR2 as YFSETQ.

The genes are TRBV6-1 and TRBJ1-2; D is ambiguous. The V end lost 6 bases, the J end lost 1 base, and 12 bases lay between the germline ends. The V gene's germline CDR1 is MNHNS and CDR2 SASEGT. CDR3 length: 14 amino acids. The DNA for the CDR3 is TGTGCCAGCAGGGACGGATCCCTTAACTATGGCTACACCTTC. Translation: CASRDGSLNYGYTF.

The V call is TRBV6-1, the J call TRBJ2-7; 8 bases are shared with TRBD1. The CDR3 covers 14 residues. Germline V gene lookup returns CDR1 MNHNS and CDR2 SASEGT. V gave up 8 bases and J gave up 1 base; unmatched junction bases: 7. The CDR3 sequence: CASSETGASYEQYF. The CDR3 region has the DNA TGTGCCAGCTCCGAGACAGGGGCGTCCTACGAGCAGTACTTC.

This clonotype was counted between two and nine times. The chain employs TRBV4-2 and TRBJ2-6, with a weak D call TRBD1 (5 bases). Germline V gene data show CDR1 as LGHNA and CDR2 as YNFKEQ. The CDR3 spans 18 residues. The germline V and J ends were trimmed by 1 base and 0 bases, with 13 bases remaining between them. The DNA of the CDR3 is TGTGCCAGCAGCCAAGTTTCACAGGCCAGCTCTGGGGCCAACGTCCTGACTTTC. The encoded protein is CASSQVSQASSGANVLTF.

The chain employs TRBV20-1 and TRBJ2-3; 11 bases are a match to TRBD2. Per the germline V gene, CDR1 is DFQATT and CDR2 is SNEGSKA (reference sequence). Germline trimming cut 5 bases from V and 0 bases from J; bases unmatched to any gene: 4. The CDR3 is made up of 15 amino acids. CDR3 protein: CSAGTSGSSTDTQYF. CDR3 sequence (DNA): TGCAGTGCTGGGACTAGCGGATCTAGCACAGATACGCAGTATTTT.

J is TRBJ2-3 and V is TRBV12-3 or TRBV12-4; TRBD2 matches 10 bases. CDR3 length: 14 amino acids. Trimming at V came to 4 bases and at J to 4 bases, leaving 2 bases not matched to a gene. The CDR3: CASSSSGSADTQYF. CDR3 sequence (DNA): TGTGCCAGCAGTTCTAGCGGGAGCGCAGATACGCAGTATTTT.

The J gene is TRBJ2-3, the V gene TRBV5-1, with a possible D match to TRBD1 (6 bases). Germline V gene data show CDR1 as SGHRS and CDR2 as YFSETQ. The CDR3 is 15 amino acids. V was trimmed by 3 bases and J by 2 bases, leaving 13 bases between them. The CDR3: CASSSVTGTTDTQYF. The CDR3 coding sequence is TGCGCCAGCAGCTCCGTGACAGGAACCACAGATACGCAGTATTTT. The full variable domain, in which reference TRBV5-1 and TRBJ2-3 provide the parts outside the CDR3, is KAGVTQTPRYLIKTRGQQVTLSCSPISGHRSVSWYQQTPGQGLQFLFEYFSETQRNKGNFPGRFSGRQFSNSRSEMNVSTLELGDSALYLCASSSVTGTTDTQYFGPGTRLTVL.